This T cell receptor (beta chain) emerged from a study of T cells in Graves' hyperthyroidism and ophthalmopathy. Study results and limitations: Blood also contained most expanded thyroid clonotypes above 0.001. Separation of ophthalmopathy from stable hyperthyroidism was achieved by a 13 V-J model. The model identified upcoming ophthalmopathy a median approximately six months ahead of onset.

RNA transcripts gave rise to amplified TCR beta CDR3 regions. Using the HTBI primer set, a first-round RT-PCR was run on the TCR CDR3. In TCRdb, the multiplex PCR reads were re-called with MiXCR into one record per CDR3 protein. The data contain 600,000 to 700,000 distinct CDR3 sequences, 40% to 55% of them singletons. The CDR3 runs to 17 residues. V dropped 4 bases and J dropped 0 bases, with 14 bases sitting between them. CDR1 is SGHNT and CDR2 is YYREEE in the germline V gene (reference sequence). This clonotype was counted a few times. Antigen specificity is unknown. Uncontrolled infections, other autoimmune diseases, pregnancy or lactation led to exclusion of patients.

The rearrangement links TRBV5-4 to TRBJ1-6; D is uncertain. What was sequenced was peripheral blood or thyroid tissue (not recorded which). The clonotype comes from an adult man with Graves' disease, either hyperthyroidism or ophthalmopathy (not recorded which). CDR3: CASSKEAVSSYNSPLHF. The CDR3 DNA reads as TGTGCCAGCAGCAAGGAGGCAGTTAGCTCCTATAATTCACCCCTCCACTTT.